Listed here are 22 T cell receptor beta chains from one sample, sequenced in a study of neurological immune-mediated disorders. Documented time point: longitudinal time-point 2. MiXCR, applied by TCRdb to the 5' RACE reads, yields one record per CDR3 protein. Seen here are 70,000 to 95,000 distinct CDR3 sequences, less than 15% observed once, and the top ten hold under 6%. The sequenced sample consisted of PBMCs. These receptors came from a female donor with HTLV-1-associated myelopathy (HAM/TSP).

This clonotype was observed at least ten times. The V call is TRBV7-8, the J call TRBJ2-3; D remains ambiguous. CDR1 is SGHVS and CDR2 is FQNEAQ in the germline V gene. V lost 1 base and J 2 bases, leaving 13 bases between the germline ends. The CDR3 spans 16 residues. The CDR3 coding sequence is TGTGCCAGCAGCTTAGTAGGGCTAGAACACACAGATACGCAGTATTTT. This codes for CASSLVGLEHTDTQYF. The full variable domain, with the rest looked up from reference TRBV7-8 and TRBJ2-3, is GAGVSQSPRYKVAKRGQDVALRCDPISGHVSLFWYQQALGQGPEFLTYFQNEAQLDKSGLPSDRFFAERPEGSVSTLKIQRTQQEDSAVYLCASSLVGLEHTDTQYFGPGTRLTVL.

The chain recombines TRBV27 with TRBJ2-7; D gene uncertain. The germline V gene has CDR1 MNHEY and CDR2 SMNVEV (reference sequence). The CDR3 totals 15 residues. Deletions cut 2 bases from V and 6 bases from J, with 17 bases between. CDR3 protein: CASSLGISFKGEQYF. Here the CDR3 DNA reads TGTGCCAGCAGTTTAGGTATATCGTTTAAAGGCGAGCAGTACTTC.

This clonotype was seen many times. The CDR3 nucleotides read TGTGCCATCACAACCGGGACAGGGGACTACGAGCAGTACTTC. Translated: CAITTGTGDYEQYF. The V call is TRBV10-3, the J call TRBJ2-7; 10 bases fit TRBD1. The CDR3 has 14 residues. Trimming cost V 7 bases and J 3 bases; bases outside gene matches: 6. Per germline, CDR1 ENHRY and CDR2 SYGVKD.

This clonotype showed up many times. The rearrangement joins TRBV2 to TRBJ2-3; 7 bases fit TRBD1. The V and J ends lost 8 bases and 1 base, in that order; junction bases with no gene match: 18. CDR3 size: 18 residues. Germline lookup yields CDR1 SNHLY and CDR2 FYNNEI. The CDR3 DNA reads TGTGCCAGCCACCCCGGGACAGCGACCGTAAGGGGCACAGATACGCAGTATTTT. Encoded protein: CASHPGTATVRGTDTQYF.

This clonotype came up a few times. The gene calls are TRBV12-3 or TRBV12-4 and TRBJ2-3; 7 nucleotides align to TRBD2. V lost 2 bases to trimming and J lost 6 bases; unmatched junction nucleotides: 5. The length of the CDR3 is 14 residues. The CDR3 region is CASSLSGVGDTQYF. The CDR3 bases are TGTGCCAGCAGTTTAAGCGGGGTCGGGGATACGCAGTATTTT.

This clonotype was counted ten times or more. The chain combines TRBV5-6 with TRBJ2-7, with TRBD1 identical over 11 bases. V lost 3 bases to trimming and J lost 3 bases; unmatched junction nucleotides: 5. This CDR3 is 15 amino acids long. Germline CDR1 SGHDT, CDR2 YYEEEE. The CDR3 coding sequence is TGTGCCAGCAGCTACGGGACAGGGGGGTACTACGAGCAGTACTTC. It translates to CASSYGTGGYYEQYF.

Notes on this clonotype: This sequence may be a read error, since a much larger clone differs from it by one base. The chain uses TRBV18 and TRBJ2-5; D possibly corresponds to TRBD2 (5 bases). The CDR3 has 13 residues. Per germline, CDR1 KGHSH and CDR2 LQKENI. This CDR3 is CAGSLLVAETQYF. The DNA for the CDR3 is TGTGCCGGCTCCCTACTAGTGGCAGAGACCCAGTACTTC.

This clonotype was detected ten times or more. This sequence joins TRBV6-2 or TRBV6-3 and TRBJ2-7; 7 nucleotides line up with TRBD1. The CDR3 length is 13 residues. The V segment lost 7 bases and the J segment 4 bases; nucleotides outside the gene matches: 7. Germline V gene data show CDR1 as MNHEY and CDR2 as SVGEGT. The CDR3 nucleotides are TGTGCCAGCACCCCAGGGGGAAAGTACGAGCAGTACTTC. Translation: CASTPGGKYEQYF.

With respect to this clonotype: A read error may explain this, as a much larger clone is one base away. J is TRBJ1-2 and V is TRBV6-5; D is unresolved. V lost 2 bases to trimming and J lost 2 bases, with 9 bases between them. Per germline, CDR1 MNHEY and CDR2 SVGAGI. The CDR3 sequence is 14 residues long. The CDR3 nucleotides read TGTGCCAGCAGTTACAGGGTTGACAACTATGGCTACACCTTC. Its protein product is CASSYRVDNYGYTF.

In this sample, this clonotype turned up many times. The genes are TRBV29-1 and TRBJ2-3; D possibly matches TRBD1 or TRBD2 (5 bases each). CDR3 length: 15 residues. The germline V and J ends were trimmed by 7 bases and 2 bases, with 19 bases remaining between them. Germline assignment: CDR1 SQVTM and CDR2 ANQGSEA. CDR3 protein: CSAGGQGTYTDTQYF. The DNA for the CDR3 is TGCAGCGCCGGAGGTCAGGGAACGTACACAGATACGCAGTATTTT.

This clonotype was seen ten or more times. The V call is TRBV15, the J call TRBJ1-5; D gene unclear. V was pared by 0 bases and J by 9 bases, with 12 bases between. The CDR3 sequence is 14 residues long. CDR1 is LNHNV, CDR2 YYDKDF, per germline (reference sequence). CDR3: CATSRDPSVRPQHF. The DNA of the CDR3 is TGTGCCACCAGCAGAGATCCCTCCGTTCGGCCCCAGCATTTT.

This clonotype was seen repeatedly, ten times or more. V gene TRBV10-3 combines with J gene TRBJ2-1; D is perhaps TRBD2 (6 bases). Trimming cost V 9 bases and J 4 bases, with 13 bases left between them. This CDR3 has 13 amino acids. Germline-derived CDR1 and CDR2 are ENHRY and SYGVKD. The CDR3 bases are TGTGCCATTCATGACGGGGGATACAATGAGCAGTTCTTC. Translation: CAIHDGGYNEQFF.

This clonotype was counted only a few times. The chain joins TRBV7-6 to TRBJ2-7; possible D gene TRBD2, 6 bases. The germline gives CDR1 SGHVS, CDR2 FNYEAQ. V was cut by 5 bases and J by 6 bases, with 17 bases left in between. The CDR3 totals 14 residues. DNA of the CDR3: TGTGCCAGCAGCCCCGGGACTCAAGAATCCGAGCAGTACTTC. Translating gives CASSPGTQESEQYF.

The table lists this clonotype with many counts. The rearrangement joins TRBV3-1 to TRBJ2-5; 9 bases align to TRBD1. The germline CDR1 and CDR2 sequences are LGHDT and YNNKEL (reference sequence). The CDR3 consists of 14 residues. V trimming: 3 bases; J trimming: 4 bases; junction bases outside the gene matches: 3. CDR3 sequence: CASSHTGGLETQYF. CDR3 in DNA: TGTGCCAGCAGCCATACAGGGGGCTTAGAGACCCAGTACTTC.

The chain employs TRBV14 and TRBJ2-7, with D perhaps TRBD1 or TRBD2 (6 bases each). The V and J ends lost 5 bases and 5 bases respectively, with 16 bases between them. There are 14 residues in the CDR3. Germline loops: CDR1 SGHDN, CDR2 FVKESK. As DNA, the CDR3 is TGTGCCAGCAGCAAACTGGGGGGCGAGGACGAGCAGTACTTC. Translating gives CASSKLGGEDEQYF. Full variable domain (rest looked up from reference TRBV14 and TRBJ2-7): EAGVTQFPSHSVIEKGQTVTLRCDPISGHDNLYWYRRVMGKEIKFLLHFVKESKQDESGMPNNRFLAERTGGTYSTLKVQPAELEDSGVYFCASSKLGGEDEQYFGPGTRLTVT.

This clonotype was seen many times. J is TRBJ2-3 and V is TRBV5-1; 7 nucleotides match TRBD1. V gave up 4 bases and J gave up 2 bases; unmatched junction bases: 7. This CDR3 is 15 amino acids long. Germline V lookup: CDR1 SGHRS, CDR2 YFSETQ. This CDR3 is CASSRWTGLTDTQYF. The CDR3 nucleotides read TGCGCCAGCAGCCGCTGGACAGGACTCACAGATACGCAGTATTTT.

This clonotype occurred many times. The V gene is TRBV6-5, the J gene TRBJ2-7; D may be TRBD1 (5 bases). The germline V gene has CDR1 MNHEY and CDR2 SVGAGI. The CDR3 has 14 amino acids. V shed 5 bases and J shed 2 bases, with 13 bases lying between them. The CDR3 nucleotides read TGTGCCAGCAGTCCAGGGCGAACCACCTACGAGCAGTACTTC. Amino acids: CASSPGRTTYEQYF.

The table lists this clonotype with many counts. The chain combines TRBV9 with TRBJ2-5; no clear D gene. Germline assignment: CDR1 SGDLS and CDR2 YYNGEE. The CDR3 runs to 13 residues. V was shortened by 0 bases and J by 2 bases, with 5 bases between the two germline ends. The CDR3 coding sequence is TGTGCCAGCAGCGTAGCCTATCAAGAGACCCAGTACTTC. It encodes CASSVAYQETQYF.

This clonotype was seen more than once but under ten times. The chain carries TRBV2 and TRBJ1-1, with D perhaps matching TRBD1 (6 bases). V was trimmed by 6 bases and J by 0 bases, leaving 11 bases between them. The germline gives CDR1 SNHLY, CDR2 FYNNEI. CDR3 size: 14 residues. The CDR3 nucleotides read TGTGCCAGCAGGCTGGACAGACTGAACACTGAAGCTTTCTTT. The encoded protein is CASRLDRLNTEAFF.

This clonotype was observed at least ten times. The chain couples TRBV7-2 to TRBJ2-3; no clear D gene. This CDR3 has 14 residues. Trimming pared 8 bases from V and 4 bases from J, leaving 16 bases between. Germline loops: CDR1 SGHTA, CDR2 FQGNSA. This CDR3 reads CASSLGVGADTQYF. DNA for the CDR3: TGTGCCAGCTCCCTTGGGGTCGGAGCAGATACGCAGTATTTT.

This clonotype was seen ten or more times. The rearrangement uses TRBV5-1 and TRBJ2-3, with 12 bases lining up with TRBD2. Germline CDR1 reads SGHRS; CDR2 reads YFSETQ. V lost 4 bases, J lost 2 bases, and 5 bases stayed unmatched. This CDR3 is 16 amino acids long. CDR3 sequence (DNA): TGCGCCAGCAGCCCCGGACTAGCGGGGCCCACAGATACGCAGTATTTT. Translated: CASSPGLAGPTDTQYF.

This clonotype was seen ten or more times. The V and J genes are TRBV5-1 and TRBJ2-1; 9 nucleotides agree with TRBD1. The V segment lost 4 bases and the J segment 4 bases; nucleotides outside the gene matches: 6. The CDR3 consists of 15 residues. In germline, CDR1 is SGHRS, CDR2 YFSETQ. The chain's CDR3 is CASSRQGGTYNEQFF. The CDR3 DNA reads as TGCGCCAGCAGCCGACAGGGGGGGACTTACAATGAGCAGTTCTTC.